Listed here are 27 T cell receptor beta chains from one sample, sequenced in a study of cytomegalovirus exposure and HLA in healthy donors. The PCR used 60 Vbeta and 13 Jbeta primers. Produced via immunoSEQ multiplex PCR; TCRdb's table is partial and in-frame only. The table lists around 140,000 clones, more than 70% of them singletons, with approximately 4% in the top ten. The sequencing input was PBMCs. These receptors were collected from a man aged 50-59 years in good health and CMV-seropositive.

This clone was counted only a few times. J is TRBJ2-7 and V is TRBV7-8, with D possibly being TRBD1 (5 bases). Germline V gene data show CDR1 as SGHVS and CDR2 as FQNEAQ. The V gene lost 5 bases and the J gene lost 2 bases, with 13 bases spanning the gap. The length of the CDR3 is 14 residues. The CDR3 spells CASSHGHSTYEQYF. The CDR3 DNA follows: TGTGCCAGCAGCCACGGACACTCCACCTACGAGCAGTACTTC.

Concerning this clone: Other DNA variants within this sample encode the same CDR3. The chain is built from TRBV9 and TRBJ1-4, with 8 positions matching TRBD1. The germline CDR1 and CDR2 sequences are SGDLS and YYNGEE. The trim removed 4 bases at V and 8 bases at J, leaving 7 bases unmatched. The CDR3 consists of 14 residues. CDR3 nucleotide sequence: TGTGCCAGCAGCCCTCGACAGGGGCCCGAAAAACTGTTTTTT. It specifies CASSPRQGPEKLFF.

The chain joins TRBV11-3 to TRBJ2-5, with 12 bases fitting TRBD1. There are 16 residues in the CDR3. J lost 5 bases, V lost 5 bases, and 9 bases had no gene match. CDR1 and CDR2 (germline): SGHNT, YENEEA. The CDR3 sequence is CASSPRDRGLGETQYF. The CDR3 DNA reads as TGTGCCAGCAGCCCCCGGGACAGGGGGCTTGGGGAGACCCAGTACTTC.

The chain carries TRBV5-1 and TRBJ2-7; a possible D gene is TRBD1 (5 bases). V shed 5 bases and J shed 3 bases, with 12 bases lying between them. Germline-derived CDR1 and CDR2 are SGHRS and YFSETQ. The CDR3 runs 13 residues. The CDR3: CASRKDRGYEQYF. The CDR3 DNA follows: TGCGCCAGCAGAAAAGACAGAGGCTACGAGCAGTACTTC.

This clone appeared a few times. This chain joins TRBV9 and TRBJ2-4; TRBD1 might be the D (5 bases). Deletions cut 1 base from V and 7 bases from J, with 12 bases between. CDR3 length: 14 residues. Looked up from germline, CDR1 is SGDLS and CDR2 is YYNGEE. CDR3 DNA sequence: TGTGCCAGCAGCGTATCAGGGATTGGGAACATTCAGTACTTC. Encoded protein: CASSVSGIGNIQYF.

The V gene is TRBV5-1, the J gene TRBJ2-5, with D perhaps matching TRBD1 (6 bases). Per the germline V gene, CDR1 is SGHRS and CDR2 is YFSETQ. This CDR3 has 11 residues. The V end lost 7 bases, the J end lost 5 bases, and 9 bases lay between the germline ends. The DNA for the CDR3 is TGCGCCAGCCAGGGGCTTGAGACCCAGTACTTC. It is translated as CASQGLETQYF.

This clone appeared a single time. This chain connects TRBV27 to TRBJ1-2, with 7 positions matching TRBD1. The CDR3 sequence is 14 residues long. Germline V gives CDR1 MNHEY, CDR2 SMNVEV (reference sequence). The V gene end was trimmed by 7 bases and the J gene end by 8 bases; junction bases not matched to a gene: 13. CDR3 sequence reads: CASNLGTALIGYTF. DNA of the CDR3: TGTGCCAGCAATCTCGGGACAGCTCTAATAGGCTACACCTTC.

This chain uses TRBV28 with TRBJ2-7, with TRBD2 matching over 8 bases. Germline CDR1 reads MDHEN; CDR2 reads SYDVKM. The CDR3 length is 15 residues. V shed 5 bases, J shed 7 bases, and the junction held 13 bases outside the gene matches. The CDR3 DNA follows: TGTGCCAGCAGTACCCCAGGAGCGGGAGAGGGTGAGCAGTACTTC. Translation: CASSTPGAGEGEQYF.

This clone was picked up one time. V gene TRBV5-1 combines with J gene TRBJ2-1; 12 bases align to TRBD1. The CDR3 covers 15 residues. Germline loops: CDR1 SGHRS, CDR2 YFSETQ. Trimming removed 4 bases from V and 6 bases from J; junction bases left unmatched: 5. The chain's CDR3 is CASSPGQGARNEQFF. The CDR3 bases are TGCGCCAGCAGCCCGGGACAGGGGGCGCGCAATGAGCAGTTCTTC.

The chain couples TRBV28 to TRBJ2-1; perhaps TRBD1 as D (5 bases). Germline CDR1 MDHEN, CDR2 SYDVKM. This CDR3 comprises 14 residues. Trimming took 3 bases from V and 3 from J, leaving 9 bases between them. The CDR3 DNA reads TGTGCCAGCAGTTTCAGAGACAGCTACAATGAGCAGTTCTTC. It encodes CASSFRDSYNEQFF. Full variable domain (missing parts from reference TRBV28 and TRBJ2-1): DVKVTQSSRYLVKRTGEKVFLECVQDMDHENMFWYRQDPGLGLRLIYFSYDVKMKEKGDIPEGYSVSREKKERFSLILESASTNQTSMYLCASSFRDSYNEQFFGPGTRLTVL.

This chain joins TRBV11-3 and TRBJ2-1; TRBD1 agrees at 7 bases. The CDR3 is 15 amino acids. Trimming took 1 base from V and 4 from J; bases not matched to a gene: 4. CDR1 is SGHNT and CDR2 is YENEEA in the germline V gene. The CDR3 spells CASSLVGTAYNEQFF. CDR3 in DNA: TGTGCCAGCAGCTTAGTGGGGACAGCATACAATGAGCAGTTCTTC.

The rearrangement joins TRBV7-9 to TRBJ2-7; D is perhaps TRBD1 (6 bases). Trimming pared 6 bases from V and 3 bases from J, leaving 18 bases between. In germline, CDR1 is SEHNR, CDR2 FQNEAQ (reference sequence). The CDR3 runs 15 residues. CDR3 nucleotides: TGTGCCAGCAGGGGGGCTTCTCGGTACTACTACGAGCAGTACTTC. It encodes CASRGASRYYYEQYF. The entire variable domain, with the rest obtained from reference TRBV7-9 and TRBJ2-7, is as follows: DTGVSQNPRHKITKRGQNVTFRCDPISEHNRLYWYRQTLGQGPEFLTYFQNEAQLEKSRLLSDRFSAERPKGSFSTLEIQRTEQGDSAMYLCASRGASRYYYEQYFGPGTRLTVT.

This clone was recorded once. This sequence joins TRBV6-5 and TRBJ2-7; TRBD1 agrees at 9 bases. This CDR3 is built from 15 residues. Germline CDR1 is MNHEY and CDR2 is SVGAGI. V lost 6 bases to trimming and J lost 2 bases; unmatched junction nucleotides: 8. Written as DNA, the CDR3 is TGTGCCAGCAGCGCGGGACAGGGAGTCCCCTACGAGCAGTACTTC. It specifies CASSAGQGVPYEQYF.

The V gene is TRBV19, the J gene TRBJ1-1, with D perhaps matching TRBD1 (6 bases). Between the trimmed V and J ends, which lost 3 bases and 4 bases, there was a span of 15 bases. Germline-derived CDR1 and CDR2 are LNHDA and SQIVND (reference sequence). This CDR3 comprises 15 residues. CDR3 in amino acids: CASSITPGVGTEAFF. In DNA form, the CDR3 reads TGTGCCAGTAGTATCACCCCAGGGGTAGGCACTGAAGCTTTCTTT.

With regard to this clone: Other DNA sequences within the sample encode an identical CDR3. The chain carries TRBV7-2 and TRBJ1-1; 7 bases match TRBD1. The CDR3 is made up of 13 amino acids. With V trimmed by 5 bases and J by 1 base, 1 base remained unmatched. Germline-derived CDR1 and CDR2 are SGHTA and FQGNSA. The CDR3 sequence is CASSRGRNTEAFF. In DNA, the CDR3 is TGTGCCAGCAGCAGGGGGCGGAACACTGAAGCTTTCTTT.

Written as DNA, the CDR3 is TGCGCCAGCAGCTTGGCCTTGGGACTAGCGGATAACACCGGGGAGCTGTTTTTT. Encoded protein: CASSLALGLADNTGELFF. This chain joins TRBV5-1 and TRBJ2-2, with 11 bases matching TRBD2. This CDR3 is 18 amino acids long. V gave up 0 bases and J gave up 2 bases; unmatched junction bases: 6. The germline V gene encodes CDR1 SGHRS and CDR2 YFSETQ.

This chain links TRBV4-3 with TRBJ1-4, with D possibly TRBD1 on 6 matching bases. From germline, CDR1 is LGHNA and CDR2 YSLEER. V lost 1 base and J lost 4, with 10 bases in between. CDR3 size: 15 residues. CDR3 in DNA: TGCGCCAGCAGCCAAGTGGGCAGGGGTAATGAAAAACTGTTTTTT. Its translation: CASSQVGRGNEKLFF.

The chain is built from TRBV5-1 and TRBJ2-1; D is possibly TRBD2 (5 bases). CDR1 is SGHRS and CDR2 is YFSETQ in the germline V gene. V lost 7 bases and J lost 3, with 17 bases in between. The CDR3 consists of 15 residues. The CDR3 reads CASSKGGRSYNEQFF. The CDR3 DNA follows: TGCGCCAGCTCCAAGGGCGGGCGGAGCTACAATGAGCAGTTCTTC.

This clone was counted only a few times. The chain employs TRBV19 and TRBJ1-4, with D tentatively TRBD1 (5 bases). Trimming left V 5 bases short and J 7 bases short, with 17 bases between. CDR3 size: 15 residues. CDR1 LNHDA and CDR2 SQIVND come from the germline V gene (reference sequence). Here the CDR3 reads CASSLASGNSEKLFF. In nucleotides, the CDR3 is TGTGCCAGTAGTCTAGCTTCAGGGAACAGTGAAAAACTGTTTTTT.

This clone was seen a handful of times. The V and J genes are TRBV6-5 and TRBJ2-2, with TRBD1 matching over 7 bases. Per the germline V gene, CDR1 is MNHEY and CDR2 is SVGAGI. This CDR3 is 13 amino acids long. After removal of 5 bases from V and 3 bases from J, the junction contained 0 bases not matched to a gene. Here the CDR3 DNA reads TGTGCCAGCAGTGACAGGGACACCGGGGAGCTGTTTTTT. Translating gives CASSDRDTGELFF.

The table lists this clone with a few counts. The chain recombines TRBV4-1 with TRBJ2-1; D may be TRBD1 (8 bases). The CDR3 sequence is 21 residues long. Germline CDR1 and CDR2: MGHRA and YSYEKL. The ends were cut back, 3 bases at V and 1 base at J, with 28 bases in the middle. In nucleotides, the CDR3 is TGCGCCAGCAGCCATCCCAGCGGGGCAGGGGGCGGAAGAGGGTCCTACAATGAGCAGTTCTTC. Its protein is CASSHPSGAGGGRGSYNEQFF.

The chain joins TRBV28 to TRBJ1-3; TRBD1 matches 7 bases. The CDR3 contains 17 residues. Trimming at V came to 7 bases and at J to 0 bases, leaving 12 bases not matched to a gene. Germline V gives CDR1 MDHEN, CDR2 SYDVKM. CDR3 loop: CASIPLPGDSSGNTIYF. CDR3 nucleotides: TGTGCCAGCATTCCCCTCCCCGGGGACAGCTCTGGAAACACCATATATTTT.

The chain joins TRBV11-2 to TRBJ2-2; no definite D call. The CDR3 is 13 amino acids. CDR1 and CDR2 from the germline V gene are SGHAT and FQNNGV. Trimming left V 7 bases short and J 5 bases short, with 11 bases between. CDR3 in amino acids: CASNPTLTGELFF. The CDR3 nucleotides read TGTGCCAGCAATCCTACACTAACCGGGGAGCTGTTTTTT.

This clone was found once. V is TRBV9 and J is TRBJ2-5; 7 nucleotides agree with TRBD2. Trimming cost V 4 bases and J 3 bases; bases outside gene matches: 3. The CDR3 totals 13 residues. The V gene's germline CDR1 is SGDLS and CDR2 YYNGEE. The CDR3 is CASSSGLKETQYF. In DNA, the CDR3 is TGTGCCAGCAGCTCGGGACTAAAAGAGACCCAGTACTTC.

Of note for this clone: This likely comes from a read error, as the CDR3 has no conserved phenylalanine or tryptophan at its end. No DNA is shown, since the ends of the CDR3 on it are uncertain; the CDR3 is the one TCRdb lists. This chain links TRBV21-1 with TRBJ1-2; TRBD1, the table's D call, lacks a check against the DNA. TRBV21-1 is listed as a pseudogene. The CDR3 numbers 9 amino acids, ends counted. CDR3 amino acids: CASSDRGRL.

Details on this clone: One junction end disagrees with the germline gene, perhaps due to a read error. The chain couples TRBV2 to TRBJ1-6, with a tentative D call TRBD1 (6 bases). The CDR3 extends over 14 amino acids. The V gene's germline CDR1 is SNHLY and CDR2 FYNNEI. CDR3 in DNA: TGTGCCAGCAGGCAGACAGGAAAAAATTCGCCCCTCCACTTT. It is translated as CASRQTGKNSPLHF.

The chain joins TRBV4-2 to TRBJ1-2; D remains unclear. Trimming took off 0 bases at V and 1 base at J, with 12 bases between the two ends. CDR3 size: 16 residues. Germline-derived CDR1 and CDR2 are LGHNA and YNFKEQ. CDR3 coding DNA: TGTGCCAGCAGCCAAGATCCAGGCTATGGTAACTATGGCTACACCTTC. This encodes CASSQDPGYGNYGYTF.